This T cell receptor beta chain was obtained from a study of T cell responses to AZD1222 COVID-19 vaccine. Germline V gene data show CDR1 as MNHEY and CDR2 as SVGAGI. V was cut by 7 bases and J by 6 bases, with 19 bases left in between. CDR3 length equals 15 residues. Method: immunoSEQ multiplex PCR; TCRdb's copy keeps in-frame clones and lacks some. The sample holds about 140,000 clones, 80% to 90% seen once. This TCR was recovered from an adult in good health. Source: peripheral blood, taken on day 0 of AZD1222 vaccination. The chain links TRBV6-5 to TRBJ2-1; weak D call: TRBD2 (6 bases). CDR3 in DNA: TGTGCCAGCAAGGTCCCAACGGGAGTCGGCAATGAGCAGTTCTTC. It translates to CASKVPTGVGNEQFF.